These 16 T cell receptor beta chains share one sample of origin, sequenced in a study of blood T cell repertoires in COVID-19. Here immunoSEQ multiplex PCR was the method, and the copy in TCRdb shows in-frame clones only, minus some. The sample lists about 60,000 clones; more than 75% were seen once. Sequencing input: peripheral blood. All receptors derive from a woman older than 75 with acute or convalescent COVID-19.

V usage is TRBV27 and J usage is TRBJ2-7; no reliable D call. CDR3 size: 12 residues. Germline values: CDR1 MNHEY, CDR2 SMNVEV (reference sequence). V was cut by 7 bases and J by 0 bases, with 7 bases left in between. The CDR3 region has the DNA TGTGCCAGCAAGAGCGCCTCCTACGAGCAGTACTTC. Translation gives CASKSASYEQYF.

The chain's CDR3 is CASSLAASGQSSYNEQFF. In DNA, the CDR3 is TGTGCCAGCAGCTTGGCCGCCAGCGGTCAAAGCTCCTACAATGAGCAGTTCTTC. The V call is TRBV5-4, the J call TRBJ2-1; TRBD2 might be the D (5 bases). CDR1 is SGHNT, CDR2 YYREEE, per germline (reference sequence). The V and J ends lost 0 bases and 0 bases respectively, with 16 bases between them. The CDR3 spans 18 residues. The whole variable domain, remainder taken from reference TRBV5-4 and TRBJ2-1, is ETGVTQSPTHLIKTRGQQVTLRCSSQSGHNTVSWYQQALGQGPQFIFQYYREEENGRGNFPPRFSGLQFPNYSSELNVNALELDDSALYLCASSLAASGQSSYNEQFFGPGTRLTVL.

This chain uses TRBV2 with TRBJ1-5; D call uncertain. Trimming removed 3 bases from V and 7 bases from J, with 10 bases in between. The CDR3 extends over 13 amino acids. Per the germline V gene, CDR1 is SNHLY and CDR2 is FYNNEI. CDR3 protein: CASSDGLTQPQHF. CDR3 sequence (DNA): TGTGCCAGCAGTGACGGACTTACCCAGCCCCAGCATTTT.

This clone was seen once. The chain links TRBV7-2 to TRBJ1-6; 11 bases are a match to TRBD1. From germline, CDR1 is SGHTA and CDR2 FQGNSA. The CDR3 is 14 amino acids. The V segment lost 5 bases and the J segment 16 bases; nucleotides outside the gene matches: 10. CDR3 in amino acids: CASSPGTGGRWLHF. CDR3 bases: TGTGCCAGCAGCCCCGGGACAGGGGGGAGGTGGCTCCACTTT.

This chain joins TRBV7-9 and TRBJ1-6, with D perhaps TRBD1 (5 bases). Trimming stripped 1 base from V and 9 bases from J, with 10 bases between. Germline loops: CDR1 SEHNR, CDR2 FQNEAQ (reference sequence). This CDR3 has 14 residues. The CDR3 sequence: CASSLEGAGSPLHF. CDR3 bases: TGTGCCAGCAGCTTAGAAGGGGCCGGTTCACCCCTCCACTTT.

This clone was seen only a few times. The chain uses TRBV15 and TRBJ1-5; D is perhaps TRBD1 (6 bases). V lost 0 bases and J lost 4, with 10 bases in between. Germline V gene sequence: CDR1 LNHNV, CDR2 YYDKDF (reference sequence). The CDR3 spans 15 residues. CDR3 residues: CATSREQGENQPQHF. The CDR3 nucleotides are TGTGCCACCAGCAGAGAACAGGGTGAGAATCAGCCCCAGCATTTT.

Of note for this clone: Relative to the germline gene, one junction end is altered; a read error may explain this. V and J are TRBV9 and TRBJ2-3; TRBD1 matches 7 bases. Germline CDR1 SGDLS, CDR2 YYNGEE. CDR3 length equals 15 residues. The CDR3 DNA reads as TGTGCCAGCACCGTAAGGGGGCATGGCGCAGATACGCAGTATTTT. It yields the protein CASTVRGHGADTQYF.

This chain joins TRBV7-3 and TRBJ2-1, with 10 nucleotides matching TRBD2. The germline V gene encodes CDR1 SGHTA and CDR2 FQGTGA. CDR3 length: 15 residues. J gave up 5 bases and V 6 bases, and 7 bases lay outside the gene matches. The CDR3 DNA sequence: TGTGCCAGCAGTCCCCAGCGGGAGGGTAACAATGAGCAGTTCTTC. It codes for CASSPQREGNNEQFF.

The rearrangement uses TRBV7-2 and TRBJ2-1; the match to TRBD2 covers 7 bases. The germline V gene has CDR1 SGHTA and CDR2 FQGNSA. The V and J ends lost 8 bases and 0 bases, in that order; junction bases with no gene match: 7. The CDR3 contains 15 residues. The CDR3 spells CASVRRGGSYNEQFF. DNA of the CDR3: TGTGCCAGCGTCCGTCGCGGGGGCTCCTACAATGAGCAGTTCTTC.

On this clone: Within the sample, other DNA sequences also encode this same CDR3. The chain uses TRBV5-1 and TRBJ2-1; maybe TRBD2 (6 bases). The CDR3 runs to 15 residues. Germline V gives CDR1 SGHRS, CDR2 YFSETQ. V dropped 2 bases and J dropped 4 bases, with 13 bases sitting between them. The CDR3 DNA follows: TGCGCCAGCAGCTTACGCCTAGCGAGTTACAATGAGCAGTTCTTC. Amino acids: CASSLRLASYNEQFF.

V and J are TRBV27 and TRBJ1-5; D might be TRBD1 (6 bases). V was trimmed by 5 bases and J by 0 bases, leaving 14 bases between them. CDR1 is MNHEY, CDR2 SMNVEV, per germline (reference sequence). The CDR3 contains 16 residues. CDR3 protein: CASSGLTQGSNQPQHF. The CDR3 DNA reads as TGTGCCAGCAGTGGCCTTACACAGGGTAGCAATCAGCCCCAGCATTTT.

The chain recombines TRBV6-5 with TRBJ1-1; 9 nucleotides align to TRBD1. Germline V gives CDR1 MNHEY, CDR2 SVGAGI. The CDR3 extends over 14 amino acids. The ends lost 6 bases at V and 3 bases at J; junction bases unmatched: 5. CDR3 residues: CASRNRGLYTEAFF. In DNA form, the CDR3 reads TGTGCCAGCAGAAACAGGGGGCTTTACACTGAAGCTTTCTTT.

This chain connects TRBV6-5 to TRBJ2-1; D perhaps matches TRBD2 (5 bases). The CDR3 sequence is 16 residues long. Germline V gene lookup returns CDR1 MNHEY and CDR2 SVGAGI. V lost 0 bases to trimming and J lost 2 bases, with 11 bases between them. CDR3 in amino acids: CASSYSRAAPYNEQFF. As DNA, the CDR3 is TGTGCCAGCAGTTACTCGAGGGCCGCGCCCTACAATGAGCAGTTCTTC.

This clone appeared a few times. V and J are TRBV18 and TRBJ2-2; D not certain. CDR3 length equals 10 residues. The V gene lost 8 bases and the J gene lost 7 bases, with 5 bases spanning the gap. The V gene's germline CDR1 is KGHSH and CDR2 LQKENI. CDR3 DNA sequence: TGTGCCAGCGCTAGCGGGGAGCTGTTTTTT. It yields the protein CASASGELFF.

V usage is TRBV10-3 and J usage is TRBJ2-1; D is undetermined. CDR1 is ENHRY and CDR2 is SYGVKD in the germline V gene. This CDR3 spans 14 amino acids. The V gene lost 4 bases and the J gene lost 3 bases, with 10 bases spanning the gap. Here the CDR3 reads CAISAELDYNEQFF. The CDR3 region has the DNA TGTGCCATCAGTGCGGAGCTGGACTACAATGAGCAGTTCTTC.

This chain links TRBV7-8 with TRBJ1-1; 8 bases are a match to TRBD1. The CDR3 loop spans 16 amino acids. The V gene's germline CDR1 is SGHVS and CDR2 FQNEAQ. V trimming: 5 bases; J trimming: 0 bases; junction bases outside the gene matches: 8. The CDR3 DNA sequence: TGTGCCAGCAGCCTACTCCCGGACAGGGTGAACACTGAAGCTTTCTTT. Its translation is CASSLLPDRVNTEAFF.